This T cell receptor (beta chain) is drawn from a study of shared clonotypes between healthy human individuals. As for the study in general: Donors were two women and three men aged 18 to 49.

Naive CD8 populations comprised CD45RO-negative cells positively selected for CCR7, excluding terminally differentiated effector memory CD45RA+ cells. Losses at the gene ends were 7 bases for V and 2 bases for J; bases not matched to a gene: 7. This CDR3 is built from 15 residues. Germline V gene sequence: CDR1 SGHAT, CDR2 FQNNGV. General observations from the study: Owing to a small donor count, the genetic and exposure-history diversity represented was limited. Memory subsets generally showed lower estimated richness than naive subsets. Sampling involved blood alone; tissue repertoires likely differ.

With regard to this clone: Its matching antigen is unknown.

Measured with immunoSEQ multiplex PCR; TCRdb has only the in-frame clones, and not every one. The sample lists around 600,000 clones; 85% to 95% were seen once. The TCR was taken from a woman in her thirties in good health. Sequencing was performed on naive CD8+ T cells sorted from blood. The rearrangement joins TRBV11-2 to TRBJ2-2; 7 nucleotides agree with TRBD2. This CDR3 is CASKGSGVNTGELFF. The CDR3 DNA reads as TGTGCCAGCAAAGGGAGCGGGGTAAACACCGGGGAGCTGTTTTTT.